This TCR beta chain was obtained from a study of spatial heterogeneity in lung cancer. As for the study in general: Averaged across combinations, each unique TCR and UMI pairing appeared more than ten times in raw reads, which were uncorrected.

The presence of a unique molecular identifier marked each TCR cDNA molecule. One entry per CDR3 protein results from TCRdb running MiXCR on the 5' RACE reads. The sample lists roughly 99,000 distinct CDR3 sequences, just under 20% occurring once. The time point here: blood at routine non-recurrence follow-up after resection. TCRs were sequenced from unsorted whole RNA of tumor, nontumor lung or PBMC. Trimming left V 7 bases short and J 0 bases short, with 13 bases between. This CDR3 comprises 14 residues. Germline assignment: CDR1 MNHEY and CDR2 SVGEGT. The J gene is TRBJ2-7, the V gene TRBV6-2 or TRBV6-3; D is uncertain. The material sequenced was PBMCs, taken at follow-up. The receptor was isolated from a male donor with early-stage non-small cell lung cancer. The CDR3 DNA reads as TGTGCCAGCAAAGAGGCCAAACTCTCCTACGAGCAGTACGTC. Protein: CASKEAKLSYEQYV.